One and the same sample provided the 32 T cell receptor beta chains below, sequenced in a study of T cells in Graves' hyperthyroidism and ophthalmopathy. Regions amplified from RNA transcripts were the TCR beta CDR3 regions. HTBI primers drove first-round RT-PCR of the TCR CDR3. TCRdb re-analysed the multiplex PCR reads in MiXCR, keeping a single row per CDR3 protein. The sample holds about 770,000 distinct CDR3 sequences; 18% are singletons and the top ten take approximately 15%. Material: blood. These receptors all stem from a woman in her forties or fifties with Graves' hyperthyroidism that later progressed to Graves' ophthalmopathy.

This clonotype has a count of ten or more. This rearrangement joins TRBV10-3 to TRBJ2-1; tentative D call: TRBD1 (5 bases). The CDR3 has 12 amino acids. Germline-derived CDR1 and CDR2 are ENHRY and SYGVKD. Trimming left V 2 bases short and J 9 bases short, with 8 bases between. CDR3 in DNA: TGTGCCATCAGTGAGACAGGTACTGAGCAGTTCTTC. Encoded protein: CAISETGTEQFF.

This clonotype has at least ten counts. The CDR3 bases are TGTGCCAGCAGCAGCGGGGATGTTGAAGCTTTCTTT. Its protein product is CASSSGDVEAFF. V gene TRBV7-9 combines with J gene TRBJ1-1, with D unresolved. The CDR3 sequence is 12 residues long. The germline gives CDR1 SEHNR, CDR2 FQNEAQ (reference sequence). The V end was cut by 5 bases, the J end by 7 bases, with 11 bases between. The full variable domain, completed using reference TRBV7-9 and TRBJ1-1, is DTGVSQNPRHKITKRGQNVTFRCDPISEHNRLYWYRQTLGQGPEFLTYFQNEAQLEKSRLLSDRFSAERPKGSFSTLEIQRTEQGDSAMYLCASSSGDVEAFFGQGTRLTVV.

This clonotype was detected ten times or more. The chain links TRBV5-1 to TRBJ1-1; 9 positions match TRBD1. Per the germline V gene, CDR1 is SGHRS and CDR2 is YFSETQ. This CDR3 region has 14 residues. The V gene end was trimmed by 3 bases and the J gene end by 3 bases; junction bases not matched to a gene: 3. CDR3 nucleotides: TGCGCCAGCAGCTGGACAGGGGAGGACACTGAAGCTTTCTTT. It encodes CASSWTGEDTEAFF. Supplemented by reference TRBV5-1 and TRBJ1-1, the full variable domain reads KAGVTQTPRYLIKTRGQQVTLSCSPISGHRSVSWYQQTPGQGLQFLFEYFSETQRNKGNFPGRFSGRQFSNSRSEMNVSTLELGDSALYLCASSWTGEDTEAFFGQGTRLTVV.

This clonotype was recorded at least ten times. The chain employs TRBV7-6 and TRBJ1-1; TRBD1 matches at 7 bases. CDR1 is SGHVS and CDR2 is FNYEAQ in the germline V gene. The J segment lost 6 bases and the V segment lost 4 bases, leaving 8 bases of the junction unmatched. The CDR3 has 14 amino acids. In DNA, the CDR3 is TGTGCCAGCAGCTCAGGCACAGGGGCTGCTGAAGCTTTCTTT. Translating gives CASSSGTGAAEAFF. Supplemented by reference TRBV7-6 and TRBJ1-1, the full variable domain reads GAGVSQSPRYKVTKRGQDVALRCDPISGHVSLYWYRQALGQGPEFLTYFNYEAQQDKSGLPNDRFSAERPEGSISTLTIQRTEQRDSAMYRCASSSGTGAAEAFFGQGTRLTVV.

This clonotype was recorded at least ten times. This chain joins TRBV28 and TRBJ1-1, with TRBD1 matching over 7 bases. CDR1 and CDR2 (germline): MDHEN, SYDVKM. The CDR3 runs 13 residues. V was pared by 7 bases and J by 4 bases, with 6 bases of the junction left unmatched. DNA for the CDR3: TGTGCCAGCACCCTCCCAGGGGGCACTGAAGCTTTCTTT. Its protein product is CASTLPGGTEAFF. Supplemented by reference TRBV28 and TRBJ1-1, the full variable domain reads DVKVTQSSRYLVKRTGEKVFLECVQDMDHENMFWYRQDPGLGLRLIYFSYDVKMKEKGDIPEGYSVSREKKERFSLILESASTNQTSMYLCASTLPGGTEAFFGQGTRLTVV.

This clonotype has a count of ten or more. This chain connects TRBV13 to TRBJ2-1, with a weak D call TRBD1 (6 bases). Looked up from germline, CDR1 is PRHDT and CDR2 is FYEKMQ (reference sequence). V lost 3 bases and J lost 7, with 19 bases in between. This CDR3 has 16 residues. The CDR3 loop is CASSFPTGLAGNEQFF. In DNA, the CDR3 is TGTGCCAGCAGCTTCCCTACAGGGCTTGCAGGTAATGAGCAGTTCTTC. The variable domain in full, with the rest retrieved from reference TRBV13 and TRBJ2-1, is AAGVIQSPRHLIKEKRETATLKCYPIPRHDTVYWYQQGPGQDPQFLISFYEKMQSDKGSIPDRFSAQQFSDYHSELNMSSLELGDSALYFCASSFPTGLAGNEQFFGPGTRLTVL.

This clonotype has only a few counts. The V gene is TRBV29-1, the J gene TRBJ2-3; a possible D gene is TRBD1 (5 bases). The CDR3 sequence is 14 residues long. Trimming took 3 bases from V and 2 from J, leaving 12 bases between them. The germline CDR1 and CDR2 sequences are SQVTM and ANQGSEA. The CDR3 sequence: CSVDRQPDTDTQYF. Written as DNA, the CDR3 is TGCAGCGTTGATAGACAGCCCGACACAGATACGCAGTATTTT.

For this clonotype: The junction and the germline gene differ at one end; a read error may be behind it. The chain employs TRBV19 and TRBJ1-2, with 10 positions matching TRBD1. The germline V gene has CDR1 LNHDA and CDR2 SQIVND (reference sequence). This CDR3 spans 14 amino acids. As DNA, the CDR3 is TGTGCCAGTATTATAACCGGGACAGGGGATGGCTACACCTTC. This gives the protein CASIITGTGDGYTF.

J is TRBJ2-1 and V is TRBV10-2; no firm D call. V dropped 2 bases and J dropped 4 bases, with 9 bases sitting between them. Germline V gene data show CDR1 as WSHSY and CDR2 as SAAADI. The CDR3 has 14 residues. DNA of the CDR3: TGCGCCAGCAGTGAGACCGGCCGTTACAATGAGCAGTTCTTC. Amino acid sequence: CASSETGRYNEQFF.

There are many counts of this clonotype. V usage is TRBV27 and J usage is TRBJ1-1, with D unclear. The V and J ends lost 3 bases and 1 base respectively, with 12 bases between them. Germline CDR1 reads MNHEY; CDR2 reads SMNVEV (reference sequence). The CDR3 length is 15 residues. The CDR3 nucleotides are TGTGCCAGCAGTTTGCTCGGCTTTGAGAACACTGAAGCTTTCTTT. It is translated as CASSLLGFENTEAFF.

This clonotype was counted only a few times. CDR3 nucleotides: TGCAGTGCTAACCATCTCTTGGAGCGGGGACACCGCCCAATTCAGTACTTC. Protein product: CSANHLLERGHRPIQYF. The chain is built from TRBV20-1 and TRBJ2-4; D may be TRBD2 (7 bases). CDR1 and CDR2 (germline): DFQATT, SNEGSKA (reference sequence). With 4 bases removed from V and 10 bases from J, the gap between germline ends came to 29 bases. CDR3 length equals 17 residues.

The V call is TRBV5-8, the J call TRBJ2-1; TRBD2 might be the D (5 bases). The germline CDR1 and CDR2 sequences are SGHTS and YDEGEE. Trimming pared 2 bases from V and 5 bases from J, leaving 8 bases between. The CDR3 length is 13 residues. CDR3 DNA sequence: TGTGCCAGCAGCTTTGAGAGGGACAATGAGCAGTTCTTC. Its translation is CASSFERDNEQFF.

The rearrangement uses TRBV7-9 and TRBJ2-3; 8 bases agree with TRBD1. CDR1 is SEHNR and CDR2 is FQNEAQ in the germline V gene (reference sequence). The CDR3 is made up of 15 amino acids. V shed 6 bases and J 0 bases; nucleotides not matched to a gene: 5. The CDR3 protein is CASSSTGASTDTQYF. The CDR3 nucleotides read TGTGCCAGCAGTTCGACAGGGGCTAGCACAGATACGCAGTATTTT.

The chain combines TRBV6-1 with TRBJ2-2; 10 bases align to TRBD1. The trim removed 6 bases at V and 5 bases at J, leaving 3 bases unmatched. The CDR3 spans 14 residues. The germline V gene has CDR1 MNHNS and CDR2 SASEGT. The CDR3 loop reads CASSGTGVTGELFF. CDR3 coding DNA: TGTGCCAGCAGCGGGACAGGGGTAACCGGGGAGCTGTTTTTT.

Of note for this clonotype: A much larger clone sits a single nucleotide away, making a read error possible. This chain uses TRBV2 with TRBJ1-5; D unresolved. Germline V gives CDR1 SNHLY, CDR2 FYNNEI. V was trimmed by 4 bases and J by 4 bases, leaving 20 bases between them. The CDR3 totals 17 residues. The CDR3 nucleotides are TGTGCCAGCAGTGGCAACCCCCGGACCCCAGCAAATCAGCCCCAGCATTTT. This encodes CASSGNPRTPANQPQHF.

This clonotype was seen only a few times. CDR3 sequence (DNA): TGTGCCAGCAGTTATGGACAGGGGGGGCTAGCTAACTATGGCTACACCTTC. Protein: CASSYGQGGLANYGYTF. The V gene is TRBV6-5, the J gene TRBJ1-2; 10 bases are a match to TRBD1. The CDR3 has 17 amino acids. V lost 3 bases and J lost 0; bases outside the gene matches: 7. The germline CDR1 and CDR2 sequences are MNHEY and SVGAGI.

The CDR3 sequence is CSAREQGQVYSNQPQHF. The CDR3 DNA reads as TGCAGTGCTAGAGAACAGGGTCAGGTATATAGCAATCAGCCCCAGCATTTT. The rearrangement uses TRBV20-1 and TRBJ1-5, with D tentatively TRBD1 (6 bases). Trimming shortened V by 0 bases and J by 0 bases, and 15 bases separated the two germline ends. Germline V CDR1 and CDR2: DFQATT, SNEGSKA (reference sequence). The CDR3 is 17 amino acids.

This clonotype was seen a few times. J is TRBJ2-3 and V is TRBV5-1; 10 nucleotides align to TRBD2. The CDR3 extends over 16 amino acids. CDR1 and CDR2 (germline): SGHRS, YFSETQ. V dropped 2 bases and J dropped 4; count of bases not matched to a gene: 7. The CDR3 region has the DNA TGCGCCAGCAGCTTAAGTGTTAGCGGGGGGCCAGATACGCAGTATTTT. Translated: CASSLSVSGGPDTQYF.

This clonotype was seen a handful of times. The rearrangement uses TRBV13 and TRBJ2-5, with D uncertain. Per the germline V gene, CDR1 is PRHDT and CDR2 is FYEKMQ (reference sequence). The CDR3 totals 13 residues. Trimming cost V 5 bases and J 3 bases, with 10 bases left between them. The CDR3 sequence is CASSLRLKETQYF. The CDR3 bases are TGTGCCAGCAGCCTTAGACTGAAAGAGACCCAGTACTTC.

This clonotype was seen at least ten times. V gene TRBV5-1 combines with J gene TRBJ1-1; 7 nucleotides align to TRBD1. Germline CDR1 is SGHRS and CDR2 is YFSETQ. The CDR3 is 15 amino acids. V lost 4 bases to trimming and J lost 6 bases; unmatched junction nucleotides: 12. Written as DNA, the CDR3 is TGCGCCAGCAGCCCAAGGACAGGAAGGAGGGCTGAAGCTTTCTTT. Protein sequence: CASSPRTGRRAEAFF.

In its sample, this clonotype was seen many times. The chain is built from TRBV9 and TRBJ2-5, with 9 bases lining up with TRBD2. Germline CDR1 SGDLS, CDR2 YYNGEE. The CDR3 extends over 15 amino acids. J was trimmed by 5 bases and V by 4 bases; bases with no gene match: 9. The DNA of the CDR3 is TGTGCCAGCAGCTCACAGGGACTAGCTAGGGAGACCCAGTACTTC. It encodes CASSSQGLARETQYF. The full variable domain, in which reference TRBV9 and TRBJ2-5 provide the parts outside the CDR3, is DSGVTQTPKHLITATGQRVTLRCSPRSGDLSVYWYQQSLDQGLQFLIQYYNGEERAKGNILERFSAQQFPDLHSELNLSSLELGDSALYFCASSSQGLARETQYFGPGTRLLVL.

This clonotype has ten or more counts. The CDR3 sequence is CSASTGKDYEQYF. In DNA, the CDR3 is TGCAGTGCCAGCACCGGAAAGGACTACGAGCAGTACTTC. J is TRBJ2-7 and V is TRBV20-1, with D unresolved. The CDR3 length is 13 residues. The V end was cut by 6 bases, the J end by 3 bases, with 15 bases between. Germline V gives CDR1 DFQATT, CDR2 SNEGSKA (reference sequence).

This clonotype was observed a few times. The V and J genes are TRBV9 and TRBJ2-2; D unclear. V was clipped by 2 bases and J by 0 bases, with 11 bases between them. The CDR3 is 16 amino acids. In germline, CDR1 is SGDLS, CDR2 YYNGEE. CDR3 protein: CASSVGYRSNTGELFF. Here the CDR3 DNA reads TGTGCCAGCAGCGTGGGTTATCGATCGAACACCGGGGAGCTGTTTTTT. Drawing the rest from reference TRBV9 and TRBJ2-2, the complete variable domain is DSGVTQTPKHLITATGQRVTLRCSPRSGDLSVYWYQQSLDQGLQFLIQYYNGEERAKGNILERFSAQQFPDLHSELNLSSLELGDSALYFCASSVGYRSNTGELFFGEGSRLTVL.

The chain uses TRBV5-6 and TRBJ1-1; D unclear. Trimming left V 4 bases short and J 5 bases short, with 12 bases between. CDR1 and CDR2 from the germline V gene are SGHDT and YYEEEE. The CDR3 is 13 amino acids. The CDR3 protein is CASSLKLGTEAFF. The DNA for the CDR3 is TGTGCCAGCAGCCTAAAACTTGGGACTGAAGCTTTCTTT.

This clonotype was seen a few times. The CDR3 spells CASSSGTGNMNTEAFF. The CDR3 DNA sequence: TGTGCCAGCAGCTCCGGGACAGGGAATATGAACACTGAAGCTTTCTTT. V gene TRBV5-4 combines with J gene TRBJ1-1; 9 bases fit TRBD1. Trimming at V came to 3 bases and at J to 0 bases, leaving 6 bases not matched to a gene. Germline assignment: CDR1 SGHNT and CDR2 YYREEE (reference sequence). The CDR3 length is 16 residues.

The sample holds a few counts of this clonotype. The rearrangement uses TRBV5-1 and TRBJ2-1, with TRBD1 identical over 9 bases. The germline V gene has CDR1 SGHRS and CDR2 YFSETQ. V dropped 6 bases and J dropped 2; count of bases not matched to a gene: 9. This CDR3 region has 16 residues. CDR3 in amino acids: CASTQTGQGTYNEQFF. DNA for the CDR3: TGCGCCAGCACCCAAACAGGACAGGGGACCTACAATGAGCAGTTCTTC.

This clonotype was found a few times. The chain employs TRBV6-5 and TRBJ1-6, with TRBD1 identical over 8 bases. Germline CDR1 and CDR2: MNHEY and SVGAGI. The trim removed 2 bases at V and 9 bases at J, leaving 6 bases unmatched. This CDR3 is 15 amino acids long. For the CDR3, the DNA is TGTGCCAGCAGTTACGGGACAGGAGAAAGTTCACCCCTCCACTTT. Protein product: CASSYGTGESSPLHF.

This chain joins TRBV7-9 and TRBJ1-2, with D tentatively TRBD1 (5 bases). This CDR3 region has 14 residues. With 4 bases removed from V and 0 bases from J, the gap between germline ends came to 9 bases. CDR1 is SEHNR, CDR2 FQNEAQ, per germline (reference sequence). As DNA, the CDR3 is TGTGCCAGCAGCTCACTGACAGCTAACTATGGCTACACCTTC. Translation gives CASSSLTANYGYTF. Filled out from reference TRBV7-9 and TRBJ1-2, the complete variable domain reads DTGVSQNPRHKITKRGQNVTFRCDPISEHNRLYWYRQTLGQGPEFLTYFQNEAQLEKSRLLSDRFSAERPKGSFSTLEIQRTEQGDSAMYLCASSSLTANYGYTFGSGTRLTVV.

The gene calls are TRBV19 and TRBJ2-3; 7 nucleotides line up with TRBD2. The V gene's germline CDR1 is LNHDA and CDR2 SQIVND (reference sequence). With V trimmed by 6 bases and J by 3 bases, 9 bases remained unmatched. This CDR3 has 15 residues. Written as DNA, the CDR3 is TGTGCCAGTAGCCCCCTAACCGGGGGGACAGATACGCAGTATTTT. It yields the protein CASSPLTGGTDTQYF.

This clonotype was recorded many times. This chain joins TRBV20-1 and TRBJ2-7; D might be TRBD1 (6 bases). Germline-derived CDR1 and CDR2 are DFQATT and SNEGSKA (reference sequence). Deletions cut 6 bases from V and 5 bases from J, with 14 bases between. The length of the CDR3 is 12 residues. In nucleotides, the CDR3 is TGCAGTGCACCCGGGACATCCGACGAGCAGTACTTC. This translates into CSAPGTSDEQYF.

A remark on this clonotype: One end of the junction does not line up with germline, which may come from a read error. The rearrangement links TRBV9 to TRBJ2-7; 10 nucleotides match TRBD2. Germline V gives CDR1 SGDLS, CDR2 YYNGEE. This CDR3 comprises 16 residues. The CDR3: CAGSASTSGVSYEQYF. CDR3 in DNA: TGTGCCGGCAGCGCCTCTACTAGCGGGGTCTCCTACGAGCAGTACTTC.

This clonotype was found a few times. For the CDR3, the DNA is TGCAGTGCCCCAAGCTGGGAAGCTAACTATGGCTACACCTTC. This encodes CSAPSWEANYGYTF. This chain joins TRBV20-1 and TRBJ1-2; the D is unclear. CDR3 length: 14 residues. V was cut by 6 bases and J by 0 bases, with 14 bases left in between. The germline V gene has CDR1 DFQATT and CDR2 SNEGSKA (reference sequence).